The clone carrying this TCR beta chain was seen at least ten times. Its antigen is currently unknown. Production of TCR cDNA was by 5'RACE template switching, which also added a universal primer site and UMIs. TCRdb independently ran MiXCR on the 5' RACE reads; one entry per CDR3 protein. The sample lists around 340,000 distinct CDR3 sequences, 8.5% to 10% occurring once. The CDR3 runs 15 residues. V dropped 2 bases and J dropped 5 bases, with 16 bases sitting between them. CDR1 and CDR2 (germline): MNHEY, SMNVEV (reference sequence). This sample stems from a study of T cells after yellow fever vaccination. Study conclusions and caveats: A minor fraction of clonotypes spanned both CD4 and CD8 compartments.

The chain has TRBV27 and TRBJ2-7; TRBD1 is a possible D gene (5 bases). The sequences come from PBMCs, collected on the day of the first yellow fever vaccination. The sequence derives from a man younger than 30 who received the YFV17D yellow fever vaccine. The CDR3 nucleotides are TGTGCCAGCAGTTTAAGGGGCCCAGGATTCCACGAGCAGTACTTC. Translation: CASSLRGPGFHEQYF.